This TCR beta chain was identified during a study of beta chain features in type 1 diabetes. General study results and limits: Researchers could not determine here whether HLA type influences TCRB rearrangement. Insertion counts at VDJ junctions were lower in type 1 diabetes patients, who also showed more deletions there. cDNA sequencing could over-represent cells with high TCR expression.

TCRB transcripts that were expressed got sequenced, as all of the isolated RNA had been reverse transcribed. Sequencing used immunoSEQ multiplex PCR; TCRdb keeps in-frame clones, though not all of them. The repertoire includes around 40,000 clones, around 60% of them detected once, and approximately 2% sits in the top ten. This CDR3 has 12 amino acids. Germline CDR1 and CDR2: SGHTA and FQGNSA. With V trimmed by 5 bases and J by 5 bases, 2 bases remained unmatched. Regarding this clone: Its specificity is not known.

This sequence was found in a woman younger than 45 in good health. The chain carries TRBV7-2 and TRBJ1-1; 7 positions agree with TRBD1. The sample was Tregs from blood. CDR3 bases: TGTGCCAGCAGCCAGGGACAGACTGAAGCTTTCTTT. This gives the protein CASSQGQTEAFF.